The 22 T cell receptor beta chains in this list originate from one sample, sequenced in a study of T-cell memory formation after mild COVID-19. TCRdb used MiXCR to reprocess the 5' RACE reads, holding one entry per CDR3 protein. The repertoire has about 560,000 distinct CDR3 sequences, approximately 21% of them found once; the top ten carry roughly 8.1%. Sequenced: PBMCs or a T cell subset sorted from them (not recorded which). The receptors were gathered from an adult woman who had mild COVID-19 (a few samples of this study predate the infection). Cell type and time point are not known.

The chain is built from TRBV6-5 and TRBJ2-7, with 10 bases aligning to TRBD2. Trimming at V came to 6 bases and at J to 2 bases, leaving 13 bases not matched to a gene. The CDR3 contains 17 residues. The germline V gene has CDR1 MNHEY and CDR2 SVGAGI. CDR3 protein: CASRGSGSGRRAYEQYF. The CDR3 DNA sequence: TGTGCCAGCAGGGGTAGTGGTAGCGGGAGGAGGGCCTACGAGCAGTACTTC.

This clonotype occurred a few times. The rearrangement uses TRBV7-2 and TRBJ2-7; TRBD2 agrees at 11 bases. The CDR3 has 16 residues. The V and J ends lost 4 bases and 4 bases, in that order; junction bases with no gene match: 9. Germline CDR1 is SGHTA and CDR2 is FQGNSA. The CDR3 here is CASSSHGTSGTYEQYF. The CDR3 DNA is TGTGCCAGCAGCTCCCACGGGACTAGCGGAACGTACGAGCAGTACTTC.

The rearrangement uses TRBV5-1 and TRBJ2-4, with 7 bases identical to TRBD1. CDR1 is SGHRS and CDR2 is YFSETQ in the germline V gene. Trimming at V came to 0 bases and at J to 2 bases, leaving 5 bases not matched to a gene. CDR3 size: 16 residues. CDR3 sequence reads: CASSLVTGATKNIQYF. In DNA, the CDR3 is TGCGCCAGCAGCTTGGTAACAGGGGCAACCAAAAACATTCAGTACTTC.

This clonotype showed up just a few times. The V gene is TRBV19, the J gene TRBJ2-1, with D tentatively TRBD2 (5 bases). The CDR3 totals 13 residues. Germline CDR1 and CDR2: LNHDA and SQIVND (reference sequence). Trimming took off 6 bases at V and 13 bases at J, with 19 bases between the two ends. This CDR3 is CASSRDFTMRQFF. The CDR3 nucleotides are TGTGCCAGTAGCCGGGATTTTACAATGAGACAGTTCTTC.

V is TRBV7-6 and J is TRBJ1-5; a possible D gene is TRBD1 (5 bases). The CDR3 extends over 16 amino acids. The V and J ends lost 8 bases and 2 bases respectively, with 19 bases between them. In germline, CDR1 is SGHVS, CDR2 FNYEAQ. The DNA for the CDR3 is TGTGCCAGCCCGAGGTGGGGGTGGCTGGGCAATCAGCCCCAGCATTTT. Residues: CASPRWGWLGNQPQHF.

This rearrangement joins TRBV7-9 to TRBJ1-1; a weak D match, TRBD1 (5 bases). The CDR3 is 14 residues long. In germline, CDR1 is SEHNR, CDR2 FQNEAQ (reference sequence). V lost 4 bases to trimming and J lost 3 bases, with 12 bases between them. CDR3 coding DNA: TGTGCCAGCAGCTCCCCCCCCAGGGACACTGAAGCTTTCTTT. Its translation is CASSSPPRDTEAFF.

This chain connects TRBV4-3 to TRBJ2-2; 7 nucleotides line up with TRBD1. Germline V gene data show CDR1 as LGHNA and CDR2 as YSLEER. The CDR3 covers 18 residues. V was pared by 0 bases and J by 3 bases, with 10 bases of the junction left unmatched. The CDR3 is CASSQDGFRDRDTGELFF. The CDR3 nucleotides read TGCGCCAGCAGCCAAGATGGATTCCGGGACAGAGACACCGGGGAGCTGTTTTTT.

The V gene is TRBV5-1, the J gene TRBJ1-1; a weak D match, TRBD1 (5 bases). The germline V gene encodes CDR1 SGHRS and CDR2 YFSETQ. The ends were cut back, 0 bases at V and 2 bases at J, with 14 bases in the middle. CDR3 size: 16 residues. The CDR3 DNA follows: TGCGCCAGCAGCTTGGTAGGGGAAGCAAGAAACACTGAAGCTTTCTTT. Translating it yields CASSLVGEARNTEAFF.

The rearrangement joins TRBV15 to TRBJ1-4, with TRBD1 identical over 7 bases. Germline trimming cut 3 bases from V and 4 bases from J; bases unmatched to any gene: 2. The CDR3 runs 14 residues. Looked up from germline, CDR1 is LNHNV and CDR2 is YYDKDF (reference sequence). CDR3 nucleotides: TGTGCCACCAGCAGGGACAGGAGTAATGAAAAACTGTTTTTT. Translated: CATSRDRSNEKLFF.

This clonotype was found a few times. V and J are TRBV29-1 and TRBJ2-5; 8 bases match TRBD2. The CDR3 contains 14 residues. CDR1 is SQVTM and CDR2 is ANQGSEA in the germline V gene. Trimming cost V 4 bases and J 3 bases; bases outside gene matches: 7. The CDR3 sequence is CSVGRGTREETQYF. CDR3 nucleotides: TGCAGCGTTGGGAGAGGGACTAGGGAAGAGACCCAGTACTTC.

The chain carries TRBV3-1 and TRBJ1-1, with D maybe TRBD1 (6 bases). The CDR3 covers 15 residues. Trimming took 4 bases from V and 1 from J, leaving 13 bases between them. The germline CDR1 and CDR2 sequences are LGHDT and YNNKEL (reference sequence). The chain's CDR3 is CASSPADSPNTEAFF. DNA for the CDR3: TGTGCCAGCAGCCCCGCGGACAGCCCGAACACTGAAGCTTTCTTT.

The chain links TRBV2 to TRBJ1-5; the D gene is possibly TRBD1 (6 bases). The CDR3 is made up of 14 amino acids. CDR1 is SNHLY and CDR2 is FYNNEI in the germline V gene. Between the trimmed V and J ends, which lost 10 bases and 1 base, there was a span of 14 bases. The CDR3 DNA reads as TGTGCCATTACAGACAGGCAGAGCAATCAGCCCCAGCATTTT. This encodes CAITDRQSNQPQHF.

To note about this clonotype: Mismatch with germline at one junction end may stem from a read error. This sequence joins TRBV18 and TRBJ2-5; D gene uncertain. Germline CDR1 KGHSH, CDR2 LQKENI. The length of the CDR3 is 11 residues. CDR3 bases: TGTGCCAGCTCGCCACAAGCGACCCAGTACTTC. It is translated as CASSPQATQYF.

This chain links TRBV27 with TRBJ1-3; D is unresolved. This CDR3 is 13 amino acids long. Germline V CDR1 and CDR2: MNHEY, SMNVEV (reference sequence). Trimming took off 5 bases at V and 2 bases at J, with 7 bases between the two ends. CDR3 loop: CASSRVPGNTIYF. Here the CDR3 DNA reads TGTGCCAGCAGTAGGGTACCTGGAAACACCATATATTTT.

This clonotype showed up just a few times. This chain connects TRBV20-1 to TRBJ1-5; D perhaps matches TRBD1 (6 bases). CDR1 and CDR2 (germline): DFQATT, SNEGSKA (reference sequence). The V end was cut by 1 base, the J end by 5 bases, with 12 bases between. This CDR3 region has 14 residues. The CDR3: CSARGQVGDQPQHF. DNA for the CDR3: TGCAGTGCTAGAGGACAGGTCGGAGATCAGCCCCAGCATTTT.

As regards this clonotype: Compared with germline, one end of the junction differs, possibly owing to a read error. The chain is built from TRBV15 and TRBJ2-7; TRBD2 might be the D (6 bases). This CDR3 has 12 amino acids. Germline CDR1 reads LNHNV; CDR2 reads YYDKDF (reference sequence). The CDR3 protein is CATSGDGGEQYF. CDR3 DNA: TGTGCCACCAGCGGAGACGGGGGCGAGCAGTACTTC.

There are a few counts of this clonotype. V is TRBV6-5 and J is TRBJ1-4; possibly TRBD1 for D (6 bases). Germline CDR1 MNHEY, CDR2 SVGAGI. The CDR3 spans 13 residues. V shed 4 bases and J shed 7 bases, with 10 bases lying between them. This chain's CDR3 is CASSSTGREKLFF. Written as DNA, the CDR3 is TGTGCCAGCAGTTCTACAGGGCGTGAAAAACTGTTTTTT.

V is TRBV5-1 and J is TRBJ1-6, with D uncertain. The ends were cut back, 2 bases at V and 9 bases at J, with 15 bases in the middle. CDR3 length: 15 amino acids. From germline, CDR1 is SGHRS and CDR2 YFSETQ. In DNA form, the CDR3 reads TGCGCCAGCAGCTTCGACGGCACATCGGGTTCACCCCTCCACTTT. Translation gives CASSFDGTSGSPLHF.

The chain combines TRBV20-1 with TRBJ1-1; 7 positions agree with TRBD1. Trimming at V came to 5 bases and at J to 7 bases, leaving 7 bases not matched to a gene. This CDR3 comprises 12 residues. In germline, CDR1 is DFQATT, CDR2 SNEGSKA (reference sequence). In nucleotides, the CDR3 is TGCAGTGCTGGGGACAGCCTAAATGAAGCTTTCTTT. Amino acids: CSAGDSLNEAFF.

This clonotype was counted only a few times. This sequence joins TRBV5-6 and TRBJ2-7; the D is unclear. CDR1 and CDR2 (germline): SGHDT, YYEEEE. The CDR3 is 16 residues long. V was clipped by 2 bases and J by 2 bases, with 17 bases between them. CDR3 region: CASSFNTLPDPYEQYF. CDR3 nucleotides: TGTGCCAGCAGCTTCAACACGTTACCGGATCCCTACGAGCAGTACTTC.

The chain has TRBV30 and TRBJ2-1; TRBD1 matches at 9 bases. The CDR3 contains 14 residues. Trimming cost V 2 bases and J 3 bases; bases outside gene matches: 2. Germline CDR1 reads GTSNPN; CDR2 reads SVGIG (reference sequence). In DNA, the CDR3 is TGTGCCTGGAGTTCGGGACAGGGCTACAATGAGCAGTTCTTC. Translation gives CAWSSGQGYNEQFF.

The chain couples TRBV11-2 to TRBJ2-3, with no clear D. V lost 5 bases, J lost 2 bases, and 8 bases lay in between. The CDR3 extends over 13 amino acids. Germline CDR1 and CDR2: SGHAT and FQNNGV. CDR3 in amino acids: CASSPLYTDTQYF. The DNA of the CDR3 is TGTGCCAGCAGCCCCCTTTACACAGATACGCAGTATTTT.